The source of this T cell receptor beta chain is a study of neurological immune-mediated disorders. This clonotype was found many times. Synthesis of cDNA was carried out by template-switch 5'RACE. The reaction used 10-nucleotide random UMIs. From the 5' RACE reads, TCRdb called clonotypes with MiXCR, one entry per CDR3 protein. Found here are about 38,000 distinct CDR3 sequences, roughly 5% of them singletons; the top ten hold approximately 8.7%. In Maryland, USA, blood bank volunteers were the healthy controls. The sorted-subset TCR libraries were prepared using about a million CD4+ or CD8+ T cells as the starting material. V lost 5 bases, J lost 8 bases, and 6 bases stayed unmatched. Germline V lookup: CDR1 ENHRY, CDR2 SYGVKD. The CDR3 sequence is 14 residues long.

The chain links TRBV10-3 to TRBJ1-4, with 9 bases matching TRBD1. The sequence came from a man aged 18 to 30 in good health. What was sequenced was CD4+ T cells from blood. CDR3 in DNA: TGTGCCATCAGTAAACAGGGGGCACAAGAAAAACTGTTTTTT. Residues: CAISKQGAQEKLFF.